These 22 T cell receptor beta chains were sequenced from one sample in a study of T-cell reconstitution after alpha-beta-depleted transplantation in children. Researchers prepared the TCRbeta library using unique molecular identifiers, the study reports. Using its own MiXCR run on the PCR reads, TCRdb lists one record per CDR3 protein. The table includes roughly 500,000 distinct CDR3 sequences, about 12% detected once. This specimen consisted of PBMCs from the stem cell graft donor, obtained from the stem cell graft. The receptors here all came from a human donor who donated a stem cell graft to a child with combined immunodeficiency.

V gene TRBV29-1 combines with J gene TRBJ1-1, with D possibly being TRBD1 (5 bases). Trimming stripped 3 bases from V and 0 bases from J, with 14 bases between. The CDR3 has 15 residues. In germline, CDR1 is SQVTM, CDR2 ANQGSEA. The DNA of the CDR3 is TGCAGCGTTGACGGGGAGGTGGACATGAACACTGAAGCTTTCTTT. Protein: CSVDGEVDMNTEAFF.

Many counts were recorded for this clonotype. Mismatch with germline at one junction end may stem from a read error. CDR3 protein: CASSLGLAGDEQFF. CDR3 in DNA: TGTGCCAGCAGTTTGGGACTAGCGGGCGATGAGCAGTTCTTC. The chain recombines TRBV5-1 with TRBJ2-1; 12 nucleotides agree with TRBD2. CDR1 and CDR2 (germline): SGHRS, YFSETQ. The CDR3 extends over 14 amino acids.

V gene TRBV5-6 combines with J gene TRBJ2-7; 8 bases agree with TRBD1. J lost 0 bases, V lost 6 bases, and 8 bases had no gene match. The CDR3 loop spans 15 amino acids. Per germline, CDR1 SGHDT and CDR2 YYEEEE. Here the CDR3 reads CASNYRTGSSYEQYF. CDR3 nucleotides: TGTGCCAGCAACTATCGGACAGGGAGCTCCTACGAGCAGTACTTC. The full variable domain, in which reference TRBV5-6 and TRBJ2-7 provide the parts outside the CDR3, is DAGVTQSPTHLIKTRGQQVTLRCSPKSGHDTVSWYQQALGQGPQFIFQYYEEEERQRGNFPDRFSGHQFPNYSSELNVNALLLGDSALYLCASNYRTGSSYEQYFGPGTRLTVT.

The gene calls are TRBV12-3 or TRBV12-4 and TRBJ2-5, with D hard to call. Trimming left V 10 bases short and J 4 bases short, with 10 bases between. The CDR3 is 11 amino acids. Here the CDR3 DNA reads TGTGCCATCCGAACCGGAGAGACCCAGTACTTC. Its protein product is CAIRTGETQYF.

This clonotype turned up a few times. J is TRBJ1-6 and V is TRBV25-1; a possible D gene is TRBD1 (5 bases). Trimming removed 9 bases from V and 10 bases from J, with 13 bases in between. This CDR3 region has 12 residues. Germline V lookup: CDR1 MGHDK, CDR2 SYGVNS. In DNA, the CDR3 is TGTGCCAGAGACAGTGCTTCCTCACCCCTCCACTTT. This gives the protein CARDSASSPLHF.

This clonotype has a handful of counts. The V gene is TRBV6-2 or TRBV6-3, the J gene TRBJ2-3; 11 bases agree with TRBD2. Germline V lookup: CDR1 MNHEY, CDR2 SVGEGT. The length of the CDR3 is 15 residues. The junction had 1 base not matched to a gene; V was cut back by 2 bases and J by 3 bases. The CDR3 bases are TGTGCCAGCAGTTACCGACTAGCGGGAACAGATACGCAGTATTTT. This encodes CASSYRLAGTDTQYF.

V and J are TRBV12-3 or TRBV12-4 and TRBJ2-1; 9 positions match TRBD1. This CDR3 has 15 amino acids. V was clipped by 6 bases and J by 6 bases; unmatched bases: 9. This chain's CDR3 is CASRPGTGNGNEQFF. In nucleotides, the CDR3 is TGTGCCAGCAGGCCCGGGACAGGGAACGGCAATGAGCAGTTCTTC.

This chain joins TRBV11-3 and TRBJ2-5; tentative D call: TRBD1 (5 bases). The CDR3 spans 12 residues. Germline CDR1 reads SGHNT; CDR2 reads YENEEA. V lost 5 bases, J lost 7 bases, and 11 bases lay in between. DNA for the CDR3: TGTGCCAGCAGCACAACTGGGGCGACCCAGTACTTC. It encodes CASSTTGATQYF.

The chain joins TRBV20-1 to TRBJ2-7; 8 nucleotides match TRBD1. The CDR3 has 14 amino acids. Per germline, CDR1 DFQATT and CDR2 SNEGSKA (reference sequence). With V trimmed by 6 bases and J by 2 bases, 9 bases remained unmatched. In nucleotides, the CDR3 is TGCAGTGCCAAGGACAGGGCTTTCCCCTACGAGCAGTACTTC. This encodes CSAKDRAFPYEQYF.

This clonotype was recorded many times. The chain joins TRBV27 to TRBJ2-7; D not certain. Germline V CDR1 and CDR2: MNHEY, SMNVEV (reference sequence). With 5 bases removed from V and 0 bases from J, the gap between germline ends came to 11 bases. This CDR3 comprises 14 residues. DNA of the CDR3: TGTGCCAGCAGTAACATGTTTAGCTCCTACGAGCAGTACTTC. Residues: CASSNMFSSYEQYF.

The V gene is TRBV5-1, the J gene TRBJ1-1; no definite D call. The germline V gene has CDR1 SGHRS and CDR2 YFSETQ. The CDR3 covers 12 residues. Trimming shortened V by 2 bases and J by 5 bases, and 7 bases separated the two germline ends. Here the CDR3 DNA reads TGCGCCAGCAGCTTCGGGAGAACTGAAGCTTTCTTT. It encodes CASSFGRTEAFF.

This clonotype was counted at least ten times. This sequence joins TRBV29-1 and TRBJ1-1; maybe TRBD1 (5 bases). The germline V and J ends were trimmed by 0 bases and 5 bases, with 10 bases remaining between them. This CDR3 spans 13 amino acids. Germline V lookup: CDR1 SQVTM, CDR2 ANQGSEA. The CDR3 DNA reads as TGCAGCGTTGAAGACAGGGCCCCGACTGAAGCTTTCTTT. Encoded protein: CSVEDRAPTEAFF.

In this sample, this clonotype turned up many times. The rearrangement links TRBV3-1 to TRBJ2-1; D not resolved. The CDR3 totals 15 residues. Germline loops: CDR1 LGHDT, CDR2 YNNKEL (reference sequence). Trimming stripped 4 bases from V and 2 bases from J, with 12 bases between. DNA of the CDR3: TGTGCCAGCAGCCCGGTACAGATGGCCTACAATGAGCAGTTCTTC. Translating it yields CASSPVQMAYNEQFF.

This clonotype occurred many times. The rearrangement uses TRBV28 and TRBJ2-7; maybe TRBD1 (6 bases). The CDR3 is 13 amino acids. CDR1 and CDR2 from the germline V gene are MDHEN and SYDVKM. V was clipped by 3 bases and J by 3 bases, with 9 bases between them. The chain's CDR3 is CASSFSRGYEQYF. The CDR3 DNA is TGTGCCAGCAGTTTTAGCAGGGGCTACGAGCAGTACTTC.

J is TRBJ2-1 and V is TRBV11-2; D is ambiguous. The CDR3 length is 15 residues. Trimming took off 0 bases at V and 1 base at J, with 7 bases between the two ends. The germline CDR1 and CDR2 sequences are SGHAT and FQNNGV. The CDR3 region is CASSLEFGSYNEQFF. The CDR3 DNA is TGTGCCAGCAGCTTAGAGTTTGGGTCCTACAATGAGCAGTTCTTC.

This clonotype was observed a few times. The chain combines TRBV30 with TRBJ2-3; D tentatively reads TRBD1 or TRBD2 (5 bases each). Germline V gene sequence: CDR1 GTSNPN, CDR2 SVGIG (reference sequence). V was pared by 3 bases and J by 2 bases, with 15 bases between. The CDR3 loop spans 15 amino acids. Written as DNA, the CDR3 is TGTGCCTGGAGGCAACCAGGGAGTGACACAGATACGCAGTATTTT. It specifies CAWRQPGSDTDTQYF.

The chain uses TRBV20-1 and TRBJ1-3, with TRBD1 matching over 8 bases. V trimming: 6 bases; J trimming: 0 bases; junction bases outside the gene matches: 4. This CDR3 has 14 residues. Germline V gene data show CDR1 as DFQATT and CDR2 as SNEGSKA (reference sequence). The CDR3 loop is CSARTGGSGNTIYF. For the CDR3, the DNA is TGCAGTGCCAGAACAGGGGGCTCTGGAAACACCATATATTTT.

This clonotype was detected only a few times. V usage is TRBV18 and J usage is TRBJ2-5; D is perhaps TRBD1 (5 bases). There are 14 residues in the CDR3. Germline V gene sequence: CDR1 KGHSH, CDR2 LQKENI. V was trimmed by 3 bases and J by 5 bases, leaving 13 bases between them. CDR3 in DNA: TGTGCCAGCTCACCGCTTATGGCAGGGGAGACCCAGTACTTC. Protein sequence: CASSPLMAGETQYF.

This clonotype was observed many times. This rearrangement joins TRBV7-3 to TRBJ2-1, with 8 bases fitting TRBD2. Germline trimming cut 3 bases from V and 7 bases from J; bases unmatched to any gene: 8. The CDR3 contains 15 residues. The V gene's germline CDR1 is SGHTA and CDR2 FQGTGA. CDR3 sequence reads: CASSFSSGSPNEQFF. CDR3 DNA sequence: TGTGCCAGCAGCTTCTCCAGCGGGAGCCCTAATGAGCAGTTCTTC.

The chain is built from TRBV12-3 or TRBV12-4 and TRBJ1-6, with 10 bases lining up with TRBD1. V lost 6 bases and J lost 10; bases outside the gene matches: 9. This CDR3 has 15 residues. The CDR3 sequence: CASSSMGQGKSPLHF. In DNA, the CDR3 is TGTGCCAGCAGCTCGATGGGACAGGGGAAGTCACCCCTCCACTTT.

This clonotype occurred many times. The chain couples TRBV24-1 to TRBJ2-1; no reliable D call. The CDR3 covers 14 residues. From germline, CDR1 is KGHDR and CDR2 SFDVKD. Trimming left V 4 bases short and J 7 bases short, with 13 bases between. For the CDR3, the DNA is TGTGCCACCAGTGACTACCCGGTTGGAAATGAGCAGTTCTTC. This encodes CATSDYPVGNEQFF.

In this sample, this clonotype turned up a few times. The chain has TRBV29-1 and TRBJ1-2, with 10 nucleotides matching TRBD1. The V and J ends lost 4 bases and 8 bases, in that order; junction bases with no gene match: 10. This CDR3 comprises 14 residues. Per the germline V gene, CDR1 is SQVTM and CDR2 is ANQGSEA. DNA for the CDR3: TGCAGCGTTGGCCACCGGGACAGGGGATACGGCTACACCTTC. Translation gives CSVGHRDRGYGYTF. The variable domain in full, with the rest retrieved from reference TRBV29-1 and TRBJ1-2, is SAVISQKPSRDICQRGTSLTIQCQVDSQVTMMFWYRQQPGQSLTLIATANQGSEATYESGFVIDKFPISRPNLTFSTLTVSNMSPEDSSIYLCSVGHRDRGYGYTFGSGTRLTVV.